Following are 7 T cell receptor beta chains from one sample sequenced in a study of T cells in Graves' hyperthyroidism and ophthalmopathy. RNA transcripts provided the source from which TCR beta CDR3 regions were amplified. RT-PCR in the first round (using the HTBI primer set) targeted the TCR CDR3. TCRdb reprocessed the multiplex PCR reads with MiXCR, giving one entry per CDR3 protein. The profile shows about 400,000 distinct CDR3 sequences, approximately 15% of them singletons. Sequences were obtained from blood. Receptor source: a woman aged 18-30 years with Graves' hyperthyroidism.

The CDR3 sequence: CASSNGPTGAFF. The CDR3 DNA follows: TGTGCCAGTAGTAACGGGCCGACAGGAGCTTTCTTT. The chain employs TRBV19 and TRBJ1-1; possibly TRBD1 for D (6 bases). Trimming stripped 4 bases from V and 10 bases from J, with 13 bases between. Germline V gives CDR1 LNHDA, CDR2 SQIVND (reference sequence). The CDR3 has 12 residues.

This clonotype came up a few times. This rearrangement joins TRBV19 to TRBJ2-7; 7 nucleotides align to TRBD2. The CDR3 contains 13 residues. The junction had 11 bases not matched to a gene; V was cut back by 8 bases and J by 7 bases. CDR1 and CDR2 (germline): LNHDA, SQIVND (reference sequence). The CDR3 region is CASGEREREEQYF. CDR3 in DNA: TGTGCCAGTGGAGAGCGGGAAAGGGAAGAGCAGTACTTC.

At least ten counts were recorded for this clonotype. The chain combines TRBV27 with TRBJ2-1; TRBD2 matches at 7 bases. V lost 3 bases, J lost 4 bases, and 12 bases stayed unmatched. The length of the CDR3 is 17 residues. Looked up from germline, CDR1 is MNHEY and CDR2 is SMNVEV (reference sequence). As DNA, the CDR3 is TGTGCCAGCAGTTTCCCCAGCGGGGTGGGAGCATACAATGAGCAGTTCTTC. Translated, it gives CASSFPSGVGAYNEQFF.

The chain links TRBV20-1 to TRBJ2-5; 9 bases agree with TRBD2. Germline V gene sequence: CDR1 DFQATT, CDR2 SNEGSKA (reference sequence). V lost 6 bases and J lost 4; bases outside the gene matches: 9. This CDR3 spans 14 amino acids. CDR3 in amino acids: CSAPSGTSIETQYF. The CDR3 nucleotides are TGCAGTGCCCCCTCCGGGACTAGCATAGAGACCCAGTACTTC.

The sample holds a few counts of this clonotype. The DNA for the CDR3 is TGTGCCAGCAGGAAATCGGCAGGGGTGGATGAGCAGTTCTTC. This sequence encodes CASRKSAGVDEQFF. V and J are TRBV9 and TRBJ2-1; possibly TRBD1 for D (6 bases). Germline lookup yields CDR1 SGDLS and CDR2 YYNGEE. This CDR3 region has 14 residues. Trimming took off 5 bases at V and 8 bases at J, with 17 bases between the two ends. Based on the CDR3 plus reference TRBV9 and TRBJ2-1, the full variable domain is DSGVTQTPKHLITATGQRVTLRCSPRSGDLSVYWYQQSLDQGLQFLIQYYNGEERAKGNILERFSAQQFPDLHSELNLSSLELGDSALYFCASRKSAGVDEQFFGPGTRLTVL.

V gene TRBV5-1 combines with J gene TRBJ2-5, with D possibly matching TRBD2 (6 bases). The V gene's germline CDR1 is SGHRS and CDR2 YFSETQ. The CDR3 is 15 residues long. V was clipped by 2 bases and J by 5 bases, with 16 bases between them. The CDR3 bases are TGCGCCAGCAGCTTACAGAGCTCGGGAGAGGAGACCCAGTACTTC. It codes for CASSLQSSGEETQYF.

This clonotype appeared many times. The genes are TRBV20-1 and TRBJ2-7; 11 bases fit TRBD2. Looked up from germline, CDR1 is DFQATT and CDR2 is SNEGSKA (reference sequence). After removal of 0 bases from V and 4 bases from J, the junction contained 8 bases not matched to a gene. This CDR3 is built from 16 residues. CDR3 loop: CSARDHLAGGGYEQYF. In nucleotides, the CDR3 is TGCAGTGCTAGAGATCACTTAGCGGGAGGGGGATACGAGCAGTACTTC.